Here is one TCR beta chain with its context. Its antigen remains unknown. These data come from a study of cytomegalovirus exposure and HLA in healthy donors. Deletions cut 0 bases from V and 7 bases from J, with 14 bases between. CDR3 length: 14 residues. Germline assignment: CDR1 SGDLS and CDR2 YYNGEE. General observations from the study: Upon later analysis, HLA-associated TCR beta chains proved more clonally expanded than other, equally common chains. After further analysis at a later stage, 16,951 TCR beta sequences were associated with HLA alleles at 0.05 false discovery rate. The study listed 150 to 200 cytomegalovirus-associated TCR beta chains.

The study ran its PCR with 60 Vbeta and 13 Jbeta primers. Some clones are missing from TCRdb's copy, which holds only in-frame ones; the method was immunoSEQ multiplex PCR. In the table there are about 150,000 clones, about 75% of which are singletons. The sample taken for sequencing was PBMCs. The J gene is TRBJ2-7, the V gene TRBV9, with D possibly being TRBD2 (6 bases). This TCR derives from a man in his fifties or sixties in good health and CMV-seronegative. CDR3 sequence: CASSVGGVGREQYF. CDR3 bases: TGTGCCAGCAGCGTAGGCGGGGTAGGCAGGGAGCAGTACTTC.